Following are 17 T cell receptor beta chains from one sample sequenced in a study of OX40 agonist ivuxolimab in advanced cancers. Generated by immunoSEQ multiplex PCR, the TCRdb table keeps only in-frame clones and is missing some. The data show roughly 89,000 clones, under 95% seen once. The material was CD4+ or CD8+ T cells sorted from blood, obtained in a trial of the OX40 agonist ivuxolimab. The origin of the receptors is an adult with an advanced solid tumor such as melanoma, head and neck, liver or kidney cancer.

The rearrangement uses TRBV5-8 and TRBJ2-3, with unresolved D. Between the trimmed V and J ends, which lost 6 bases and 0 bases, there was a span of 8 bases. Germline V lookup: CDR1 SGHTS, CDR2 YDEGEE. The length of the CDR3 is 13 residues. Here the CDR3 reads CASNLWSTDTQYF. Here the CDR3 DNA reads TGTGCCAGCAACCTTTGGAGCACAGATACGCAGTATTTT.

The J gene is TRBJ2-7, the V gene TRBV29-1, with D tentatively TRBD2 (5 bases). V was cut by 6 bases and J by 0 bases, with 12 bases left in between. This CDR3 is 13 amino acids long. Germline loops: CDR1 SQVTM, CDR2 ANQGSEA. CDR3 in amino acids: CSVARESSYEQYF. The CDR3 DNA reads as TGCAGCGTCGCTAGGGAGAGCTCCTACGAGCAGTACTTC.

For this clone: Given the absence of the conserved phenylalanine or tryptophan at the CDR3 end, a read error is likely. The V call is TRBV10-3, the J call TRBJ1-2; D possibly corresponds to TRBD1 (5 bases). The CDR3 spans 15 residues. From germline, CDR1 is ENHRY and CDR2 SYGVKD. Deletions cut 2 bases from V and 4 bases from J, with 14 bases between. CDR3 nucleotide sequence: TGTGCCATCAGTGAGCGCGGGGACCCGAGCTATGGCTACACCCTC. Translating it yields CAISERGDPSYGYTL.

The rearrangement joins TRBV9 to TRBJ2-2; D remains ambiguous. The CDR3 is 16 amino acids. From germline, CDR1 is SGDLS and CDR2 YYNGEE. Trimming took 0 bases from V and 3 from J, leaving 12 bases between them. CDR3 DNA: TGTGCCAGCAGCGTAGCTCCAGCAAGGGACACCGGGGAGCTGTTTTTT. Translated: CASSVAPARDTGELFF.

V and J are TRBV19 and TRBJ2-1; D is unresolved. The CDR3 consists of 12 residues. Germline V gene data show CDR1 as LNHDA and CDR2 as SQIVND (reference sequence). Deletions cut 1 base from V and 9 bases from J, with 7 bases between. CDR3 nucleotides: TGTGCCAGTAGTATAGCGGGCTTTGAGCAGTTCTTC. Translated: CASSIAGFEQFF. Together with reference TRBV19 and TRBJ2-1, the CDR3 gives the full variable domain: DGGITQSPKYLFRKEGQNVTLSCEQNLNHDAMYWYRQDPGQGLRLIYYSQIVNDFQKGDIAEGYSVSREKKESFPLTVTSAQKNPTAFYLCASSIAGFEQFFGPGTRLTVL.

The CDR3 protein is CASSWGRFTDTQYF. The CDR3 coding sequence is TGTGCCAGCAGTTGGGGCAGGTTCACAGATACGCAGTATTTT. This chain connects TRBV27 to TRBJ2-3, with a tentative D call TRBD1 (5 bases). Trimming pared 4 bases from V and 2 bases from J, leaving 10 bases between. Germline V lookup: CDR1 MNHEY, CDR2 SMNVEV (reference sequence). The CDR3 extends over 14 amino acids.

The chain joins TRBV7-3 to TRBJ2-3; D gene uncertain. Trimming removed 4 bases at V and 5 bases at J, with 10 bases between. This CDR3 has 13 amino acids. Germline V gene lookup returns CDR1 SGHTA and CDR2 FQGTGA. DNA for the CDR3: TGTGCCAGCAGCTCCAACCGAGGAGATACGCAGTATTTT. Translation gives CASSSNRGDTQYF.

The chain joins TRBV30 to TRBJ2-1, with TRBD2 matching over 11 bases. V shed 4 bases and J 2 bases; nucleotides not matched to a gene: 1. The germline gives CDR1 GTSNPN, CDR2 SVGIG (reference sequence). There are 14 residues in the CDR3. The CDR3 sequence is CAWISGRAYNEQFF. In nucleotides, the CDR3 is TGTGCCTGGATTAGCGGGAGGGCCTACAATGAGCAGTTCTTC.

The CDR3: CASSLGAGAGGNEQFF. The CDR3 bases are TGTGCCAGCAGCTTAGGGGCAGGAGCGGGAGGGAATGAGCAGTTCTTC. The gene calls are TRBV7-9 and TRBJ2-1; 10 positions match TRBD2. The CDR3 sequence is 16 residues long. Germline loops: CDR1 SEHNR, CDR2 FQNEAQ (reference sequence). V gave up 1 base and J gave up 7 bases; unmatched junction bases: 7.

The rearrangement links TRBV28 to TRBJ2-1; D tentatively fits TRBD1 or TRBD2 (5 bases each). The germline V gene has CDR1 MDHEN and CDR2 SYDVKM. Trimming removed 7 bases from V and 0 bases from J, with 10 bases in between. The CDR3 is 14 residues long. DNA for the CDR3: TGTGCCAGCATGAGGGGTAGCTCCTACAATGAGCAGTTCTTC. Translation gives CASMRGSSYNEQFF.

The genes are TRBV4-3 and TRBJ2-1; TRBD1 matches at 11 bases. The CDR3 totals 16 residues. J gave up 5 bases and V 3 bases, and 6 bases lay outside the gene matches. The germline V gene has CDR1 LGHNA and CDR2 YSLEER. The CDR3, as DNA: TGCGCCAGCAGCCAGGGGACAGGGGGGAATAACAATGAGCAGTTCTTC. Translating gives CASSQGTGGNNNEQFF.

The chain joins TRBV7-3 to TRBJ1-2, with D possibly TRBD1 on 5 matching bases. Looked up from germline, CDR1 is SGHTA and CDR2 is FQGTGA. This CDR3 spans 13 amino acids. The V and J ends lost 1 base and 4 bases respectively, with 7 bases between them. CDR3 in DNA: TGTGCCAGCAGCTTAAGGGGCGGCTATGGCTACACCTTC. Translated, it gives CASSLRGGYGYTF.

This clone is a singleton in its sample. This chain links TRBV30 with TRBJ2-5; 10 bases are a match to TRBD2. Germline V gives CDR1 GTSNPN, CDR2 SVGIG (reference sequence). V was pared by 2 bases and J by 5 bases, with 5 bases of the junction left unmatched. CDR3 length: 14 residues. The CDR3 region has the DNA TGTGCCTGGAGTCCGGGACTAGCGCGGGAGACCCAGTACTTC. The encoded protein is CAWSPGLARETQYF.

The chain has TRBV7-2 and TRBJ2-5, with 10 bases that match TRBD1. The CDR3 totals 14 residues. The trim removed 4 bases at V and 5 bases at J, leaving 4 bases unmatched. Germline V lookup: CDR1 SGHTA, CDR2 FQGNSA. The CDR3 sequence: CASSSDRGAETQYF. In DNA, the CDR3 is TGTGCCAGCAGCTCGGACAGGGGGGCGGAGACCCAGTACTTC.

The V gene is TRBV5-4, the J gene TRBJ2-7, with D perhaps TRBD2 (6 bases). The CDR3 spans 17 residues. CDR1 SGHNT and CDR2 YYREEE come from the germline V gene (reference sequence). The V and J ends lost 6 bases and 6 bases respectively, with 28 bases between them. This CDR3 is CASTSGGGNRIGSEQYF. The CDR3 nucleotides read TGTGCCAGCACTTCTGGAGGCGGGAATCGCATTGGGTCCGAGCAGTACTTC.

This sequence joins TRBV11-3 and TRBJ2-7; D is unresolved. This CDR3 comprises 18 residues. Germline loops: CDR1 SGHNT, CDR2 YENEEA. Trimming left V 1 base short and J 2 bases short, with 21 bases between. For the CDR3, the DNA is TGTGCCAGCAGCTTAGTCTGGTTAGTCCGAATTATTGCCTACGAGCAGTACTTC. It is translated as CASSLVWLVRIIAYEQYF.

The CDR3 DNA follows: TGTGCCAGCAGTACAGGGGTCGGGGCCAACGTCCTGACTTTC. Encoded protein: CASSTGVGANVLTF. This chain links TRBV11-3 with TRBJ2-6, with 7 bases matching TRBD1. Germline assignment: CDR1 SGHNT and CDR2 YENEEA. The CDR3 runs to 14 residues. The ends lost 6 bases at V and 4 bases at J; junction bases unmatched: 3.